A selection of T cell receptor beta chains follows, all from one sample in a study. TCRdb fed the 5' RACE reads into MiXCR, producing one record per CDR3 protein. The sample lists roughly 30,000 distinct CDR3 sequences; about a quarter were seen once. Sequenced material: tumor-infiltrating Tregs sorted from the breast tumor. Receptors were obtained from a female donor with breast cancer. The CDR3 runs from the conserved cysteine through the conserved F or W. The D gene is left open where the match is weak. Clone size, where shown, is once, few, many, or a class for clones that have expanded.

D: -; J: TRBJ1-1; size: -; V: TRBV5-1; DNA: TGCGCCAGCAGCATCCTACAGGGAGGCACTGAAGCTTTCTTT; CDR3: CASSILQGGTEAFF
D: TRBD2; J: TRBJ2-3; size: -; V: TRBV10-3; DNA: TGTGCCATCAGTGCGGCGGGAGGGCCGTCAGATACGCAGTATTTT; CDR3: CAISAAGGPSDTQYF
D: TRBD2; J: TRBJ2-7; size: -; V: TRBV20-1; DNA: TGCAGTGCTATAGCCCGGGACTATACATACGAGCAGTACTTC; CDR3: CSAIARDYTYEQYF
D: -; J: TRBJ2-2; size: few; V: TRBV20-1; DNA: TGCAGTGCCCCGGACAAAAAAGACACCGGGGAGCTGTTTTTT; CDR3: CSAPDKKDTGELFF
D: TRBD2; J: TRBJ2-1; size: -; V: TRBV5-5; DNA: TGTGCCAGCAGCACGACTAGCGGGAGTTCCAATGAGCAGTTCTTC; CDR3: CASSTTSGSSNEQFF
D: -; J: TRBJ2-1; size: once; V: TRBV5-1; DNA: TGCGCCAGCAGCGGAACTGACAATGAGCAGTTCTTC; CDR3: CASSGTDNEQFF
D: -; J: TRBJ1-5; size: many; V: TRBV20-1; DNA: TGCAGTGCTAGACCGGGCGCGGGGAATCAGCCCCAGCATTTT; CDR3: CSARPGAGNQPQHF
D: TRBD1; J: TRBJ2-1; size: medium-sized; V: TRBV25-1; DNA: TGTGCCAGCAGTGAGGGTCGGGACAGGGGCGACAATGAGCAGTTCTTC; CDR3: CASSEGRDRGDNEQFF
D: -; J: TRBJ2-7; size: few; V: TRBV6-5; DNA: TGTGCCAGCAGTGAGGATAGGAATGTACACGAGCAGTACTTC; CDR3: CASSEDRNVHEQYF
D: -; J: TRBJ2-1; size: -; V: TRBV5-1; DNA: TGCGCCAGCAGCTTGGTACTAAGCAATGAGCAGTTCTTC; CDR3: CASSLVLSNEQFF
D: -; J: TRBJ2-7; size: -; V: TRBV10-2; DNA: TGCGCCAGCAGTGTGGGTCAGTACGAGCAGTACTTC; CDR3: CASSVGQYEQYF
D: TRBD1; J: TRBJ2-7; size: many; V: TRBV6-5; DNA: TGTGCCAGCAGTTACTCCTACAGACAGGGATCCTACGAGCAGTACTTC; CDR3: CASSYSYRQGSYEQYF
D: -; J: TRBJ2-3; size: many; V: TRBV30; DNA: TGTGCCTGGAGTATCCGCGATACGCAGTATTTT; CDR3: CAWSIRDTQYF
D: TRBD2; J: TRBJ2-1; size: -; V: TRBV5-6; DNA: TGTGCCAGCAGCTTCCCGAGCGGGAGCTCCTACAGTGAGCAGTTCTTC; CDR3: CASSFPSGSSYSEQFF
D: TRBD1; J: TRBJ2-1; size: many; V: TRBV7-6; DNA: TGTGCCAGCAGCTTACGATCCGGGACAGGGGACCCGACTGAGCAGTTCTTC; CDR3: CASSLRSGTGDPTEQFF
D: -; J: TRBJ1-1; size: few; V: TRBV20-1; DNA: TGCAGTGCTAGTATTGACGAGCATCTGAACACTGAAGCTTTCTTT; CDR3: CSASIDEHLNTEAFF
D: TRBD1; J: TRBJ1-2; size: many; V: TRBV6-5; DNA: TGTGCCAGCAGGTGGCCCCGGGACAGGGTGTCTGGCTACACCTTC; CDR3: CASRWPRDRVSGYTF
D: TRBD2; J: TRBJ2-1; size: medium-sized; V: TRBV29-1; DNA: TGCAGCGTTGGAGGGCTAGCGGGAGAAAGGTACAATGAGCAGTTCTTC; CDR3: CSVGGLAGERYNEQFF
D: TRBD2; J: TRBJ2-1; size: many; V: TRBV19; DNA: TGTGCCAGTAGTACGGGGGGCAATGAGCAGTTCTTC; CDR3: CASSTGGNEQFF
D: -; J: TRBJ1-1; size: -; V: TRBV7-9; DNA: TGTGCCAGCAGCACGGAGAACCAGAGTTCCACTGAAGCTTTCTTT; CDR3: CASSTENQSSTEAFF
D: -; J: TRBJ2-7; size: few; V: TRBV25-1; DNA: TGTGCCAGCAGTGAATCGCCGGATACCTACGAGCAGTACTTC; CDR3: CASSESPDTYEQYF
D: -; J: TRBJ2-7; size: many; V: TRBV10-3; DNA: TGTGCCACCAAGGACAGTTCCTACGAGCAGTACTTC; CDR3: CATKDSSYEQYF
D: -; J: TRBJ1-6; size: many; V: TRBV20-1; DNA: TGCAGTGCTCCCCGGTGGGGCAGTCCTAACTCCTATAATTCACCCCTCCACTTT; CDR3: CSAPRWGSPNSYNSPLHF
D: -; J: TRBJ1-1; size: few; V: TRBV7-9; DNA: TGTGCCAGCAGTCGAGGGAGGTCTGAAGCCTTCTTT; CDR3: CASSRGRSEAFF
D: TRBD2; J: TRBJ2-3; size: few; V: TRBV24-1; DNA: TGTGCCACCAGTGAACGGACTAGCGGGAGAAGCACAGATACGCAGTATTTT; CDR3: CATSERTSGRSTDTQYF
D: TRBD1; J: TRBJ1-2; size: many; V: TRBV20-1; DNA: TGCAGTGCCGATTCCAGGGGGGTGCATGGCTACACCTTC; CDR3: CSADSRGVHGYTF
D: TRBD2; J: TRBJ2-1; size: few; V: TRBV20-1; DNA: TGCAGTGCTAGAGATCTGGGTAGCGGGAGCTCCTACAATGAGCAGTTCTTC; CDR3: CSARDLGSGSSYNEQFF
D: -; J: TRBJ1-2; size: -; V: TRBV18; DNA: TGTGCCAGCTCAAAACAGGGAGGGAATGGCTACACCTTC; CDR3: CASSKQGGNGYTF
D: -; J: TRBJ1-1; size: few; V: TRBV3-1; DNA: TGTGCCAGCAGCCCTAGGGTGTCCGCCACTGAAGCTTTCTTT; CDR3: CASSPRVSATEAFF
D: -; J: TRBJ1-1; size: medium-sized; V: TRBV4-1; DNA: TGCGCCAGCAGAGACATCAAGTCCAGGGACACTGAAGCTTTCTTT; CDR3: CASRDIKSRDTEAFF
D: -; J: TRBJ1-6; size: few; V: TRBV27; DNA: TGTGCCAGCAGTTTTCGGGGGGACTCCTATAATTCACCCCTCCACTTT; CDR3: CASSFRGDSYNSPLHF
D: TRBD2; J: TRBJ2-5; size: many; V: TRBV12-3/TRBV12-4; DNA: TGTGCCAGCAGTTTTGTGGCGGGAGAAGAGACCCAGTACTTC; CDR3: CASSFVAGEETQYF
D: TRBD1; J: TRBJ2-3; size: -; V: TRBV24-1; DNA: TGTGCCACCAGTGACTCCGGGACAGGGGGGTTAGATGCGCAGTATTTT; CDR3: CATSDSGTGGLDAQYF
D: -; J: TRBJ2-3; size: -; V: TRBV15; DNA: TGTGCCACCAGCAGGGGGGTTGTGCGGACCTCTAGCACAGATACGCAGTATTTT; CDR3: CATSRGVVRTSSTDTQYF
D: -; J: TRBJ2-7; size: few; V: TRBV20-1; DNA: TGCAGTGCTAGCTGGGGGCAGGGCTCCTACGAGCAGTACTTC; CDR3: CSASWGQGSYEQYF
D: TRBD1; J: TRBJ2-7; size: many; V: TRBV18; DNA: TGTGCCAGCTCACCGGGACAGGGTCTCTACGAGCAGTACTTC; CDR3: CASSPGQGLYEQYF
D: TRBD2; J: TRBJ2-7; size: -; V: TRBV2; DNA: TGTGCCAGCAGGGGGACTAGCGAAACCTACGAGCAGTACTTC; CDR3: CASRGTSETYEQYF
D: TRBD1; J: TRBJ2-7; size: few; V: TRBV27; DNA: TGTGCCAGCAGTTTGTCGACAGGGGGCCCGGAGCAGTACTTC; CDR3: CASSLSTGGPEQYF
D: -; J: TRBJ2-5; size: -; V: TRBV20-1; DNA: TGCAGTGCCAGGGGATCGACCCAGTACTTC; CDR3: CSARGSTQYF
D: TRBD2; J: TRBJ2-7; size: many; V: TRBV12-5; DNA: TGTGCTAGTGGGATGAGCGGGATTAACTACGAGCAGTACTTC; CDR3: CASGMSGINYEQYF
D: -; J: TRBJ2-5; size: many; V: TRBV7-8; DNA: TGTGCCAGCAGCTTGGGACGACCAGAAGAGACCCAGTACTTC; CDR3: CASSLGRPEETQYF
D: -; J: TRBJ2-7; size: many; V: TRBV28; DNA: TGTGCCAGCAGTTTCTTGCGAGGGCGGTACGAGCAGTACTTC; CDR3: CASSFLRGRYEQYF
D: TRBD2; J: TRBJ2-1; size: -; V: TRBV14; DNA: TGTGCCAGCAGCCAGAGCGGGAGCGGCTACAATGAGCAGTTCTTC; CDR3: CASSQSGSGYNEQFF
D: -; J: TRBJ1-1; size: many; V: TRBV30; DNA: TGTGCCTGGAGTACCGACACTGAAGCTTTCTTT; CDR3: CAWSTDTEAFF
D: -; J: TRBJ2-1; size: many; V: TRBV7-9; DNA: TGTGCCAGCAGCTTAGTAGCTGAGGGTTACAATGAGCAGTTCTTC; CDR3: CASSLVAEGYNEQFF
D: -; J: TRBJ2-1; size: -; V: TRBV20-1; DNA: TGCAGTGCCGTTGACTTGTACAATGAGCAGTTCTTC; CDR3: CSAVDLYNEQFF
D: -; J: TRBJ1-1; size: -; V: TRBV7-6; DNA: TGTGCCAGCAGCTTATCAGGCTCTGGGGACACTGAAGCTTTCTTT; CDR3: CASSLSGSGDTEAFF
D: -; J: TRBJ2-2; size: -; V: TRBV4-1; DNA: TGCGCCAGCAGCCAAGATCCCGGGGAGCTGTTTTTT; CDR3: CASSQDPGELFF